This T cell receptor beta chain was obtained from a study of cytotoxic CD8 clonotypes in ibrutinib-treated CLL (dated by TCRdb to about 2021). Turning to the overall study: The cohort had about a dozen relapsed/refractory and more than 14 treatment-naive patients; 17 to 18 were IGHV unmutated. Partial responses were observed in around 25 patients and complete responses in 2; after a median follow-up of roughly 62 months, remission was maintained in 15 or so patients and progression was observed in roughly 12. Of the approximately 94 people in the trial, about 27 had longitudinal samples available. Cryopreserved peripheral blood mononuclear cells were collected before treatment, at response, and at either disease progression or sustained remission. Response samples were taken after a median of roughly eleven months on treatment, ranging from roughly 6 to 36 months. On average, each sample had roughly 230,000 productive templates and more than 85,000 productive rearrangements. Paper-wide results and their limitations: Public clonotypes were found to be uncommon and were observed to contract or remain stable during treatment; the increase in clonality was shown to reflect expansion of private clonotypes at ibrutinib response. Baseline clonality was found to be higher than that of age-matched healthy donors and was strongly correlated with circulating CD8+ T-cell counts. Clonality rose at ibrutinib response, remained stable during sustained remission, and dropped back toward baseline at progression. Sampling times were not matched between sustained-remission and progressing patients, and lymph node repertoires were not studied.

V is cut back by 1 base and J by 3 bases, with 3 bases in the junction unmatched. From a lookup of the germline V gene, CDR1 and CDR2 are SGHRS and YFSETQ. The CDR3 measures 14 amino acids from cysteine to phenylalanine. The CDR3 DNA has 42 bases and is translated from base 1. Comment on this clone: No cognate antigen has been identified for it. One base away there is no much larger clone; base qualities are not given.

Roughly 2.2 micrograms of genomic DNA were extracted from cryopreserved PBMCs for TCR beta library preparation. High-throughput TCR beta sequencing was performed on longitudinal blood samples from CLL patients receiving ibrutinib monotherapy. Patients were enrolled in a phase 2 open-label single-center ibrutinib monotherapy trial. On a MiSeq, deep resolution sequencing aimed for a depth between 1 in 1 million and 1 in 200,000 T cells, with each clonotype covered about 9.2x on average. The immunoSEQ hsTCRB Kit was used to generate TCR beta libraries. In the original analysis: The data were analyzed with ImmunoSEQ Analyzer and ImmunoSEQ Data Assistant, and V, D and J gene assignments followed IMGT definitions. Clonality was computed as one minus normalized Shannon entropy of productive rearrangement frequencies, ranging from 0 to 1. Public clonotype analysis was restricted to overrepresented clonotypes comprising at least 0.05% of each patient's repertoire. Thirteen age-matched healthy donor repertoires from immuneACCESS were used as controls for clonality. TCRdb retrieved this table from immuneACCESS and kept in-frame rearrangements only. Not all clones are present; in checked studies, unresolved V genes account for under half, and no reason is known for the remainder. Clone size and V and J calls were adopted from that table, with D and trimming inferred from the DNA. The sample table holds about 310,000 clones, of which almost 80% were seen once. Jointly, the top ten make up approximately 7% of the sample.

The material sequenced was PBMCs, taken before ibrutinib treatment. The chain links TRBV5-1 with TRBJ2-7, with 8 bases aligning to TRBD1. The receptor's source is a human donor with chronic lymphocytic leukemia. DNA sequence: TGCGCCAGCAGCTTGAACACAGGGGGCTACGAGCAGTACTTC. This codes for CASSLNTGGYEQYF.